This entry lists 22 T cell receptor beta chains sequenced from one sample in a study of graft-versus-host responses after intestinal transplantation (dated by TCRdb to the early 2020s). Dithiothreitol, EDTA incubations and collagenase D digestion were used to isolate intraepithelial and lamina propria lymphocytes from graft specimens. Library prep was done by the immunoSEQ multiplex PCR assay. TCRdb stores this immuneACCESS table with in-frame sequences only. Part of the clones is absent; in the studies checked, under half of the shortfall reflects unresolved V genes, and no reason is known for the rest. The sample table shows about 22,000 clones, and 70% to 80% are seen once. The ten largest clones capture 3% of the sample. The input for sequencing was ileum tissue, taken 12 days after intestinal transplant. The receptor source for this set is a human patient who received an intestinal transplant, so some T cells may come from the graft donor.

The rearrangement joins TRBV7-6 to TRBJ2-1, with TRBD2 matching over 7 bases. This CDR3 spans 18 amino acids. Germline V gene sequence: CDR1 SGHVS, CDR2 FNYEAQ. Trimming at V came to 5 bases and at J to 1 base, leaving 14 bases not matched to a gene. The CDR3 sequence is CASSPSWWLAESYNEQFF. In nucleotides, the CDR3 is TGTGCCAGCAGCCCTAGTTGGTGGCTAGCGGAATCCTACAATGAGCAGTTCTTC.

The rearrangement uses TRBV7-9 and TRBJ2-7; TRBD1 aligns across 7 bases. The trim removed 5 bases at V and 0 bases at J, leaving 7 bases unmatched. The CDR3 has 15 residues. CDR1 and CDR2 (germline): SEHNR, FQNEAQ (reference sequence). The CDR3 here is CASSPGQRNSYEQYF. CDR3 DNA sequence: TGTGCCAGCAGCCCGGGACAGAGAAACTCCTACGAGCAGTACTTC.

The chain links TRBV6-6 to TRBJ2-7; 7 bases are a match to TRBD2. The CDR3 has 13 residues. After removal of 6 bases from V and 6 bases from J, the junction contained 8 bases not matched to a gene. Germline CDR1 reads MNHNY; CDR2 reads SVGAGI (reference sequence). CDR3 in DNA: TGTGCCAGCAGCCGCCGACTAGCCCTCGAGCAGTACTTC. This gives the protein CASSRRLALEQYF.

This clone was seen just once. The chain employs TRBV5-4 and TRBJ1-6; D may be TRBD1 (6 bases). Germline CDR1 and CDR2: SGHNT and YYREEE (reference sequence). The V end was cut by 1 base, the J end by 10 bases, with 15 bases between. This CDR3 comprises 15 residues. In DNA, the CDR3 is TGTGCCAGCAGCTTGTTCCTGGGGGCCGGGTCACCCCTCCACTTT. Translated: CASSLFLGAGSPLHF.

The chain couples TRBV11-2 to TRBJ1-6, with D possibly TRBD1 on 5 matching bases. Trimming left V 5 bases short and J 11 bases short, with 13 bases between. Germline CDR1 and CDR2: SGHAT and FQNNGV. There are 13 residues in the CDR3. The CDR3 coding sequence is TGTGCCAGCAGCATTGGGCCGGGGGCACCCCTCCACTTT. Its translation is CASSIGPGAPLHF.

This chain uses TRBV2 with TRBJ1-6; D gene uncertain. V dropped 3 bases and J dropped 10 bases, with 7 bases sitting between them. Germline assignment: CDR1 SNHLY and CDR2 FYNNEI. The CDR3 runs to 12 residues. Here the CDR3 reads CASSDRYSPLHF. The CDR3 DNA sequence: TGTGCCAGCAGTGACAGGTACTCACCCCTCCACTTT.

The rearrangement links TRBV7-2 to TRBJ2-1, with TRBD2 as a possible D gene (6 bases). V was clipped by 5 bases and J by 15 bases, with 20 bases between them. Germline loops: CDR1 SGHTA, CDR2 FQGNSA. The CDR3 sequence is 13 residues long. CDR3 DNA: TGTGCCAGCAGCCCGGCAAACCTAGCGCCCCGGTTCTTC. Encoded protein: CASSPANLAPRFF.

This clone was detected once. The V gene is TRBV5-1, the J gene TRBJ1-1; D is possibly TRBD1 (5 bases). V shed 7 bases and J shed 7 bases, with 17 bases lying between them. The CDR3 loop spans 13 amino acids. Germline CDR1 SGHRS, CDR2 YFSETQ. The CDR3 loop is CASADSPPGEAFF. The CDR3 DNA sequence: TGCGCCAGCGCCGACAGCCCCCCGGGTGAAGCTTTCTTT.

The V call is TRBV4-2, the J call TRBJ1-1, with D unresolved. This CDR3 is built from 14 residues. CDR1 is LGHNA, CDR2 YNFKEQ, per germline. Deletions cut 4 bases from V and 1 base from J, with 10 bases between. CDR3 loop: CASSRLTQNTEAFF. The CDR3 DNA reads TGTGCCAGCAGCCGATTGACACAGAACACTGAAGCTTTCTTT.

V and J are TRBV2 and TRBJ1-2; 11 nucleotides agree with TRBD1. The CDR3 has 13 residues. Germline assignment: CDR1 SNHLY and CDR2 FYNNEI. Unmatched junction bases numbered 4, after V lost 6 bases and J lost 7 bases. The CDR3 sequence is CASSRDRGIGYTF. CDR3 bases: TGTGCCAGCAGCCGGGACAGGGGGATTGGCTACACCTTC.

The genes are TRBV25-1 and TRBJ1-5; tentative D call: TRBD1 (6 bases). The CDR3 consists of 15 residues. Germline values: CDR1 MGHDK, CDR2 SYGVNS. The V end lost 6 bases, the J end lost 0 bases, and 12 bases lay between the germline ends. The chain's CDR3 is CASRDSGDSNQPQHF. CDR3 bases: TGTGCCAGCAGGGACAGTGGGGATAGCAATCAGCCCCAGCATTTT.

V usage is TRBV10-2 and J usage is TRBJ2-2; possible D gene TRBD2, 5 bases. The CDR3 extends over 14 amino acids. V was shortened by 8 bases and J by 5 bases, with 15 bases between the two germline ends. In germline, CDR1 is WSHSY, CDR2 SAAADI. The CDR3 DNA is TGCGCCAGCTCCTACGGGGTGATTACCGGGGAGCTGTTTTTT. Protein sequence: CASSYGVITGELFF.

This clone appeared once. The CDR3 here is CASSSAPQGHYEAFF. Here the CDR3 DNA reads TGCGCCAGCAGCTCCGCCCCTCAGGGACATTACGAAGCTTTCTTT. V is TRBV4-1 and J is TRBJ1-1, with D tentatively TRBD1 (6 bases). CDR3 length: 15 residues. Trimming removed 5 bases at V and 8 bases at J, with 21 bases between. Per the germline V gene, CDR1 is MGHRA and CDR2 is YSYEKL.

This chain uses TRBV6-1 with TRBJ1-6; no firm D call. V shed 5 bases and J shed 8 bases, with 10 bases lying between them. This CDR3 is built from 13 residues. Per the germline V gene, CDR1 is MNHNS and CDR2 is SASEGT. CDR3 nucleotides: TGTGCCAGCAGTTTAGCGGGAGATTCACCCCTCCACTTT. This sequence encodes CASSLAGDSPLHF.

The chain joins TRBV6-4 to TRBJ2-3, with TRBD2 matching over 9 bases. CDR3 length: 15 amino acids. The junction had 2 bases not matched to a gene; V was cut back by 0 bases and J by 4 bases. Germline lookup yields CDR1 MRHNA and CDR2 SNTAGT. CDR3 sequence: CASSDSRGGPDTQYF. CDR3 nucleotide sequence: TGTGCCAGCAGTGACTCGCGGGGGGGCCCAGATACGCAGTATTTT.

This clone turned up a few times. Other DNA variants within this sample encode the same CDR3. The chain is built from TRBV7-6 and TRBJ2-2; maybe TRBD1 (6 bases). The V gene lost 1 base and the J gene lost 3 bases, with 9 bases spanning the gap. Germline assignment: CDR1 SGHVS and CDR2 FNYEAQ. CDR3 length equals 15 residues. CDR3 coding DNA: TGTGCCAGCAGCTTAGGTACAGGGTACACCGGGGAGCTGTTTTTT. Translation gives CASSLGTGYTGELFF.

This chain joins TRBV5-4 and TRBJ1-4; D is possibly TRBD1 (6 bases). This CDR3 contains 15 residues. Trimming removed 3 bases from V and 8 bases from J, with 17 bases in between. Germline-derived CDR1 and CDR2 are SGHNT and YYREEE (reference sequence). Here the CDR3 reads CASSYSGQIQEKLFF. CDR3 coding DNA: TGTGCCAGCAGCTATTCCGGACAGATACAAGAAAAACTGTTTTTT.

This chain links TRBV5-4 with TRBJ2-2, with 7 positions matching TRBD1. From germline, CDR1 is SGHNT and CDR2 YYREEE (reference sequence). J gave up 5 bases and V 0 bases, and 7 bases lay outside the gene matches. The length of the CDR3 is 16 residues. CDR3 sequence reads: CASSLEVGGRTGELFF. In nucleotides, the CDR3 is TGTGCCAGCAGCTTGGAGGTAGGGGGCCGGACCGGGGAGCTGTTTTTT. The complete variable domain, with remaining parts taken from reference TRBV5-4 and TRBJ2-2, reads ETGVTQSPTHLIKTRGQQVTLRCSSQSGHNTVSWYQQALGQGPQFIFQYYREEENGRGNFPPRFSGLQFPNYSSELNVNALELDDSALYLCASSLEVGGRTGELFFGEGSRLTVL.

This clone was observed a handful of times. The chain carries TRBV19 and TRBJ2-3, with 8 bases fitting TRBD1. The J segment lost 9 bases and the V segment lost 6 bases, leaving 23 bases of the junction unmatched. The CDR3 sequence is 18 residues long. Germline values: CDR1 LNHDA, CDR2 SQIVND (reference sequence). The CDR3 nucleotides read TGTGCCAGTAGCCTGGGTATGTCTTCAGGGGGCATGATAAAAACGCAGTATTTT. Its translation is CASSLGMSSGGMIKTQYF.

The gene calls are TRBV6-5 and TRBJ2-1, with 7 bases that match TRBD2. This CDR3 is 14 amino acids long. Germline-derived CDR1 and CDR2 are MNHEY and SVGAGI. V trimming: 7 bases; J trimming: 3 bases; junction bases outside the gene matches: 6. This CDR3 reads CASTPAGNYNEQFF. CDR3 nucleotide sequence: TGTGCCAGCACCCCAGCGGGGAACTACAATGAGCAGTTCTTC.

This clone was seen more than once but under ten times. The rearrangement joins TRBV13 to TRBJ1-1; 9 bases match TRBD1. The V gene end was trimmed by 5 bases and the J gene end by 3 bases; junction bases not matched to a gene: 4. The CDR3 spans 14 residues. The V gene's germline CDR1 is PRHDT and CDR2 FYEKMQ (reference sequence). The CDR3 is CASSVWTGDTEAFF. The DNA for the CDR3 is TGTGCCAGCAGCGTATGGACAGGGGACACTGAAGCTTTCTTT.

The chain employs TRBV9 and TRBJ2-2; 7 bases line up with TRBD2. Germline CDR1 reads SGDLS; CDR2 reads YYNGEE. V shed 0 bases, J shed 3 bases, and the junction held 5 bases outside the gene matches. This CDR3 is 16 amino acids long. The CDR3 region has the DNA TGTGCCAGCAGCGTAGGTACTAGCGAGTACACCGGGGAGCTGTTTTTT. This gives the protein CASSVGTSEYTGELFF.